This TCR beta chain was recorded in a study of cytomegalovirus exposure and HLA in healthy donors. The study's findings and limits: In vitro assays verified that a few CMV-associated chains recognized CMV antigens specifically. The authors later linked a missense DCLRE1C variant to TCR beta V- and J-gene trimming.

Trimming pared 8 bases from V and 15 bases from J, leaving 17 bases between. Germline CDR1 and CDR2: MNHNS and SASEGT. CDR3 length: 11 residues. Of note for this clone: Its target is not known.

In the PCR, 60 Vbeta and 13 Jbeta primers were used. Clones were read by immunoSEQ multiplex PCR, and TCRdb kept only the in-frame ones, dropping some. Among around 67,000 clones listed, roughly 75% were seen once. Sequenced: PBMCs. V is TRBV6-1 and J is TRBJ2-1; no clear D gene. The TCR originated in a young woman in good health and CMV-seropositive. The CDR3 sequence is CASVLGFRGFF. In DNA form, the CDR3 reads TGTGCCAGCGTCCTTGGGTTTCGAGGGTTCTTC.